The 30 T cell receptor beta chains listed next were all sequenced from one sample in a study of shared clonotypes between healthy human individuals. Naivety among CD8 cells was defined by CD45RO negativity and positive CCR7 selection, thereby excluding terminally differentiated effector memory CD45RA+ cells. Generated by immunoSEQ multiplex PCR, the TCRdb table keeps only in-frame clones and is missing some. Of 650,000 to 800,000 clones in the sample, about 92% were seen once. The sample consisted of naive CD8+ T cells sorted from blood. These receptors originate from a man aged 25 to 40 in good health.

Details on this clone: Other DNA sequences from this sample encode an identical CDR3 as well. This rearrangement joins TRBV27 to TRBJ2-1; D is uncertain. Germline V gives CDR1 MNHEY, CDR2 SMNVEV (reference sequence). V lost 3 bases and J lost 2, with 8 bases in between. The CDR3 has 14 amino acids. The chain's CDR3 is CASSLSGPYNEQFF. Here the CDR3 DNA reads TGTGCCAGCAGTTTGTCCGGACCCTACAATGAGCAGTTCTTC.

V is TRBV5-5 and J is TRBJ2-7, with a weak D call TRBD1 (6 bases). Germline lookup yields CDR1 SGHKS and CDR2 YYEKEE (reference sequence). The CDR3 length is 15 residues. Trimming removed 3 bases at V and 2 bases at J, with 15 bases between. This CDR3 reads CASSSTTQGPYEQYF. In DNA form, the CDR3 reads TGTGCCAGCAGCTCGACAACCCAGGGGCCCTACGAGCAGTACTTC.

The CDR3 is CASSLSLGEKLFF. CDR3 in DNA: TGCGCCAGCTCCCTCTCTTTAGGAGAAAAACTGTTTTTT. The chain employs TRBV5-1 and TRBJ1-4; D unresolved. V lost 7 bases and J lost 8, with 15 bases in between. The CDR3 spans 13 residues. CDR1 and CDR2 (germline): SGHRS, YFSETQ.

The chain links TRBV7-2 to TRBJ2-7, with TRBD2 matching 8 bases. The J segment lost 0 bases and the V segment lost 1 base, leaving 2 bases of the junction unmatched. This CDR3 contains 15 residues. CDR1 and CDR2 from the germline V gene are SGHTA and FQGNSA. The CDR3 DNA sequence: TGTGCCAGCAGCTTAGTTGGACTAGCCTCCTACGAGCAGTACTTC. Its translation: CASSLVGLASYEQYF.

This chain connects TRBV30 to TRBJ2-7; no definite D call. Trimming took 4 bases from V and 0 from J, leaving 10 bases between them. CDR1 GTSNPN and CDR2 SVGIG come from the germline V gene (reference sequence). There are 13 residues in the CDR3. The CDR3 loop is CAWKGPHSYEQYF. The CDR3 coding sequence is TGTGCCTGGAAAGGACCACACTCCTACGAGCAGTACTTC.

This clone appeared once. This rearrangement joins TRBV27 to TRBJ2-1, with TRBD2 matching 7 bases. The germline gives CDR1 MNHEY, CDR2 SMNVEV (reference sequence). V dropped 8 bases and J dropped 0; count of bases not matched to a gene: 13. CDR3 size: 17 residues. The CDR3 sequence is CASRTGGSARSYNEQFF. The CDR3 nucleotides read TGTGCCAGCCGCACGGGCGGGAGCGCCCGCTCCTACAATGAGCAGTTCTTC.

The rearrangement links TRBV6-5 to TRBJ1-2, with 9 bases matching TRBD1. The CDR3 is made up of 15 amino acids. Germline V lookup: CDR1 MNHEY, CDR2 SVGAGI. V was pared by 5 bases and J by 3 bases, with 7 bases of the junction left unmatched. The CDR3 region has the DNA TGTGCCAGCAGTCCCGGGACAGGGATAGACTATGGCTACACCTTC. Translation: CASSPGTGIDYGYTF.

This clone was recorded many times. The chain's CDR3 is CASSGGQGYGYTF. In DNA form, the CDR3 reads TGTGCCAGCAGTGGGGGACAGGGTTATGGCTACACCTTC. The chain couples TRBV6-4 to TRBJ1-2, with 9 bases aligning to TRBD1. V shed 4 bases and J 5 bases; nucleotides not matched to a gene: 2. Germline assignment: CDR1 MRHNA and CDR2 SNTAGT. The CDR3 runs 13 residues.

The chain recombines TRBV7-9 with TRBJ2-7; 7 nucleotides align to TRBD1. Looked up from germline, CDR1 is SEHNR and CDR2 is FQNEAQ (reference sequence). Losses at the gene ends were 5 bases for V and 0 bases for J; bases not matched to a gene: 10. This CDR3 comprises 16 residues. The CDR3 DNA sequence: TGTGCCAGCAGCGCTGACAGGGCCTTAAGCTCCTACGAGCAGTACTTC. Translating it yields CASSADRALSSYEQYF.

This chain joins TRBV7-2 and TRBJ2-1; tentatively, D is TRBD2 (6 bases). Germline V gives CDR1 SGHTA, CDR2 FQGNSA. This CDR3 has 12 amino acids. Trimming cost V 5 bases and J 7 bases, with 9 bases left between them. This CDR3 reads CASSHGLNEQFF. The CDR3, as DNA: TGTGCCAGCAGCCACGGACTAAATGAGCAGTTCTTC.

The rearrangement joins TRBV7-9 to TRBJ2-7; possibly TRBD2 for D (6 bases). Between the trimmed V and J ends, which lost 5 bases and 2 bases, there was a span of 16 bases. Germline V gene sequence: CDR1 SEHNR, CDR2 FQNEAQ (reference sequence). The CDR3 runs 15 residues. The CDR3 here is CASSPRETRAYEQYF. The CDR3, as DNA: TGTGCCAGCAGCCCTCGCGAGACTAGAGCCTACGAGCAGTACTTC.

J is TRBJ1-4 and V is TRBV27; possible D gene TRBD1, 5 bases. V lost 5 bases, J lost 2 bases, and 18 bases lay in between. CDR3 size: 17 residues. Germline V gene sequence: CDR1 MNHEY, CDR2 SMNVEV (reference sequence). The CDR3 DNA reads as TGTGCCAGCAGTCCTTGGGAGTTAGGGACTACTAATGAAAAACTGTTTTTT. Translated, it gives CASSPWELGTTNEKLFF.

Only one count was recorded for this clone. The chain joins TRBV4-3 to TRBJ2-3; D remains unclear. The CDR3 runs 15 residues. The germline V gene has CDR1 LGHNA and CDR2 YSLEER. With 0 bases removed from V and 2 bases from J, the gap between germline ends came to 9 bases. As DNA, the CDR3 is TGCGCCAGCAGCCAAGATATCCGGGTCACAGATACGCAGTATTTT. This translates into CASSQDIRVTDTQYF.

The chain carries TRBV5-1 and TRBJ2-3; 9 nucleotides agree with TRBD2. Trimming cost V 1 base and J 6 bases; bases outside gene matches: 6. This CDR3 comprises 15 residues. The V gene's germline CDR1 is SGHRS and CDR2 YFSETQ. The CDR3 sequence is CASSLSGRYWDTQYF. The CDR3 DNA is TGCGCCAGCAGCTTGAGCGGGAGGTATTGGGATACGCAGTATTTT.

This chain joins TRBV10-2 and TRBJ2-7; 8 bases are shared with TRBD1. CDR1 and CDR2 from the germline V gene are WSHSY and SAAADI. Trimming at V came to 4 bases and at J to 2 bases, leaving 7 bases not matched to a gene. CDR3 size: 15 residues. This CDR3 is CASSAPGQGPYEQYF. CDR3 nucleotides: TGCGCCAGCAGTGCCCCAGGACAGGGCCCCTACGAGCAGTACTTC.

The chain couples TRBV19 to TRBJ2-7; D tentatively fits TRBD1 or TRBD2 (5 bases each). Looked up from germline, CDR1 is LNHDA and CDR2 is SQIVND (reference sequence). This CDR3 region has 15 residues. V was shortened by 6 bases and J by 4 bases, with 19 bases between the two germline ends. The CDR3 bases are TGTGCCAGTAGCCTTCTTTCGGGGACGGCTTACGAGCAGTACTTC. It encodes CASSLLSGTAYEQYF.

A single count supports this clone. V is TRBV14 and J is TRBJ2-1; D is uncertain. Trimming took 4 bases from V and 6 from J, leaving 10 bases between them. The V gene's germline CDR1 is SGHDN and CDR2 FVKESK. This CDR3 comprises 13 residues. Here the CDR3 DNA reads TGTGCCAGCAGCCCCACGGGTCTCAATGAGCAGTTCTTC. Translation: CASSPTGLNEQFF.

This clone was recorded only once. Other nucleotide sequences in the sample specify the same CDR3. This sequence joins TRBV28 and TRBJ2-7; the D is unclear. Trimming took 2 bases from V and 2 from J, leaving 10 bases between them. CDR3 size: 14 residues. From germline, CDR1 is MDHEN and CDR2 SYDVKM. CDR3 region: CASSLRARTYEQYF. As DNA, the CDR3 is TGTGCCAGCAGTTTACGGGCCAGGACCTACGAGCAGTACTTC.

V usage is TRBV25-1 and J usage is TRBJ2-3; unclear D gene. The CDR3 consists of 14 residues. Per germline, CDR1 MGHDK and CDR2 SYGVNS. Between the trimmed V and J ends, which lost 3 bases and 0 bases, there was a span of 7 bases. The CDR3 DNA reads as TGTGCCAGCAGTGAGACATGGAGCACAGATACGCAGTATTTT. Its translation: CASSETWSTDTQYF.

The chain carries TRBV6-5 and TRBJ1-2; no definite D call. Germline V gene data show CDR1 as MNHEY and CDR2 as SVGAGI. This CDR3 is 14 amino acids long. V was shortened by 2 bases and J by 6 bases, with 13 bases between the two germline ends. CDR3 in amino acids: CASSYGSRGNGYTF. The DNA for the CDR3 is TGTGCCAGCAGTTACGGGTCTCGGGGAAATGGCTACACCTTC.

This clone occurred once. The V gene is TRBV5-1, the J gene TRBJ2-3; possibly TRBD2 for D (5 bases). The germline V gene has CDR1 SGHRS and CDR2 YFSETQ. V lost 2 bases and J lost 0, with 13 bases in between. This CDR3 comprises 16 residues. In nucleotides, the CDR3 is TGCGCCAGCAGCTTCGTGGCCGGGATTAGCACAGATACGCAGTATTTT. This translates into CASSFVAGISTDTQYF.

V and J are TRBV7-6 and TRBJ1-2; 8 bases map to TRBD1. The length of the CDR3 is 15 residues. Per germline, CDR1 SGHVS and CDR2 FNYEAQ. V was clipped by 5 bases and J by 0 bases; unmatched bases: 5. The CDR3 sequence is CASSHGQGTNYGYTF. CDR3 coding DNA: TGTGCCAGCAGCCATGGACAGGGCACTAACTATGGCTACACCTTC.

The rearrangement joins TRBV25-1 to TRBJ1-1; a possible D gene is TRBD1 (6 bases). Trimming removed 5 bases from V and 7 bases from J, with 14 bases in between. Germline CDR1 reads MGHDK; CDR2 reads SYGVNS. The CDR3 extends over 13 amino acids. In nucleotides, the CDR3 is TGTGCCAGCAGTATCGGGGGGGGCAGTGAAGCTTTCTTT. Residues: CASSIGGGSEAFF.

The V call is TRBV7-6, the J call TRBJ2-1; 11 bases align to TRBD2. With V trimmed by 3 bases and J by 5 bases, 6 bases remained unmatched. Looked up from germline, CDR1 is SGHVS and CDR2 is FNYEAQ. The CDR3 runs 16 residues. CDR3 in amino acids: CASSLEPGLADNEQFF. For the CDR3, the DNA is TGTGCCAGCAGCTTGGAACCGGGACTAGCGGACAATGAGCAGTTCTTC.

This chain joins TRBV10-2 and TRBJ2-1; D may be TRBD2 (6 bases). Trimming shortened V by 6 bases and J by 1 base, and 13 bases separated the two germline ends. Germline lookup yields CDR1 WSHSY and CDR2 SAAADI. The CDR3 consists of 15 residues. The chain's CDR3 is CASRVADLSYNEQFF. As DNA, the CDR3 is TGCGCCAGCAGGGTAGCGGATTTATCCTACAATGAGCAGTTCTTC.

V is TRBV7-9 and J is TRBJ2-6; a possible D gene is TRBD2 (6 bases). In germline, CDR1 is SEHNR, CDR2 FQNEAQ (reference sequence). This CDR3 contains 16 residues. The germline V and J ends were trimmed by 2 bases and 1 base, with 9 bases remaining between them. The CDR3, as DNA: TGTGCCAGCAGCTTAATGGAGGGTTCTGGGGCCAACGTCCTGACTTTC. It is translated as CASSLMEGSGANVLTF.

This clone was detected only once. V usage is TRBV7-3 and J usage is TRBJ2-3; D call uncertain. In germline, CDR1 is SGHTA, CDR2 FQGTGA. Trimming cost V 2 bases and J 4 bases, with 10 bases left between them. This CDR3 comprises 14 residues. The CDR3 protein is CASSLGSPPDTQYF. CDR3 coding DNA: TGTGCCAGCAGCTTAGGCTCCCCGCCAGATACGCAGTATTTT.

The V gene is TRBV7-8, the J gene TRBJ2-2; the D gene is possibly TRBD2 (5 bases). V lost 5 bases and J 5 bases, leaving 15 bases between the germline ends. Germline assignment: CDR1 SGHVS and CDR2 FQNEAQ. The CDR3 has 15 residues. CDR3 sequence reads: CASSQGEGRTGELFF. The CDR3 coding sequence is TGTGCCAGCAGCCAAGGAGAGGGCCGAACCGGGGAGCTGTTTTTT.

The CDR3 loop is CASSLTAESTYNEQFF. The CDR3 DNA is TGTGCCAGCAGCTTGACGGCGGAGAGTACCTACAATGAGCAGTTCTTC. The V gene is TRBV7-9, the J gene TRBJ2-1; D is uncertain. V lost 3 bases and J 2 bases, leaving 14 bases between the germline ends. The CDR3 runs to 16 residues. Germline V gives CDR1 SEHNR, CDR2 FQNEAQ (reference sequence).

The chain links TRBV28 to TRBJ1-2; D gene uncertain. V was trimmed by 3 bases and J by 1 base, leaving 12 bases between them. There are 15 residues in the CDR3. Germline V gives CDR1 MDHEN, CDR2 SYDVKM. The CDR3, as DNA: TGTGCCAGCAGTTTGGTGGGAGATATTAACTATGGCTACACCTTC. This encodes CASSLVGDINYGYTF.